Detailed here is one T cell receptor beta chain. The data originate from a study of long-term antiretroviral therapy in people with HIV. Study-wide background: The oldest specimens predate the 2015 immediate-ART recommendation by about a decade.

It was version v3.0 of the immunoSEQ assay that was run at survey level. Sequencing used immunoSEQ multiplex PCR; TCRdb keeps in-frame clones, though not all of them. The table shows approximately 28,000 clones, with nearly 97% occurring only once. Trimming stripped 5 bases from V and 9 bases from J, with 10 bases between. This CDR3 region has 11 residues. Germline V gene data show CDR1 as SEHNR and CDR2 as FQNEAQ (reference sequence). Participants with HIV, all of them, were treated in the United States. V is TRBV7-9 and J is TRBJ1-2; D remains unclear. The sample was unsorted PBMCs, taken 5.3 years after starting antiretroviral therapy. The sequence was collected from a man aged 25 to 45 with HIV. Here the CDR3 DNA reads TGTGCCAGCAGCCTTCAGGAGAGCTACACCTTC. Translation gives CASSLQESYTF.